A selection of T cell receptor beta chains follows, all from one sample in a study of control samples from healthy donors and cancer patients. Profiled with immunoSEQ multiplex PCR; TCRdb holds only in-frame clones, not every one. The table has about 130,000 clones, roughly 92% seen once. What was sequenced was PBMCs. Receptors originate from a man older than 75 with head and neck cancer. Each CDR3 is given with its conserved first and last residue. The D gene is left open where the match is weak. Rows may omit the clone size; those that give it use once, few, many or a size class.

V	size	D	J	CDR3	DNA
TRBV18	once	-	TRBJ2-3	CASSPDLTADTQYF	TGTGCCAGCTCACCGGACCTTACGGCAGATACGCAGTATTTT
TRBV5-4	-	TRBD2	TRBJ2-5	CASSSGLSRGTQETQYF	TGTGCCAGTAGCTCGGGACTATCCCGGGGGACTCAAGAGACCCAGTACTTC
TRBV10-1	-	-	TRBJ1-2	CASSPGIGNGYTF	TGCGCCAGCAGTCCTGGGATAGGGAATGGCTACACCTTC
TRBV28	-	-	TRBJ2-7	CASGSSYEQYF	TGTGCCAGCGGCTCCAGCTACGAGCAGTACTTC
TRBV27	once	-	TRBJ2-1	CASRGVLENYNEQFF	TGTGCCAGCAGGGGGGTGCTAGAAAACTACAATGAGCAGTTCTTC
TRBV6-2/TRBV6-3	-	-	TRBJ2-7	CASSYVTTYEQYF	TGTGCCAGCAGTTACGTGACGACTTACGAGCAGTACTTC
TRBV9	-	TRBD1	TRBJ2-6	CASSADRDRGFSGANVLTF	TGTGCCAGCAGTGCAGACCGGGACAGGGGATTCTCCGGGGCCAACGTCCTGACTTTC
TRBV19	-	-	TRBJ2-3	CASSPRDVVTDTQYF	TGTGCCAGTAGTCCCCGCGACGTAGTCACAGATACGCAGTATTTT
TRBV6-5	-	-	TRBJ2-3	CASSPDRTSTDTQYF	TGTGCCAGCAGTCCCGACAGGACTAGTACAGATACGCAGTATTTT
TRBV12-3/TRBV12-4	-	-	TRBJ1-2	CASRRQRNYGYTF	TGTGCCAGCAGGAGACAGCGCAACTATGGCTACACCTTC
TRBV7-8	-	-	TRBJ2-1	CASRPISGKFSYNEQFF	TGTGCCAGCAGACCTATATCCGGGAAATTCTCCTACAATGAGCAGTTCTTC
TRBV11-3	-	TRBD1	TRBJ2-3	CASSSEGTADTQYF	TGTGCCAGCAGCAGCGAGGGGACAGCAGATACGCAGTATTTT
TRBV2	-	TRBD1	TRBJ1-3	CASSPGTGYSGNTIYF	TGTGCCTCCAGTCCCGGGACAGGGTACTCTGGAAACACCATATATTTT
TRBV20-1	-	-	TRBJ1-1	CSASQLRTEAFF	TGCAGTGCTAGTCAACTGAGGACTGAAGCTTTCTTT
TRBV27	-	TRBD2	TRBJ2-1	CASSFRAGLNNEQFF	TGTGCCAGCAGTTTTCGAGCGGGGTTGAACAATGAGCAGTTCTTC
TRBV10-1	-	-	TRBJ1-1	CASRSHTEAFF	TGCGCCAGCAGGAGCCACACTGAAGCTTTCTTT
TRBV6-2/TRBV6-3	-	-	TRBJ2-4	CASSYHRVFEAKNIQYF	TGTGCCAGCAGTTACCACAGGGTATTCGAAGCCAAAAACATTCAGTACTTC
TRBV28	-	-	TRBJ1-1	CASSFIRDEAFF	TGTGCCAGCAGTTTTATCAGGGATGAAGCTTTCTTT
TRBV30	-	-	TRBJ1-2	CAWRALWGGDYGYTF	TGTGCCTGGAGAGCCCTATGGGGCGGCGACTATGGCTACACCTTC
TRBV15	-	TRBD1	TRBJ2-6	CATSRDRSGANVLTF	TGTGCCACCAGCAGGGACAGGTCTGGGGCCAACGTCCTGACTTTC
TRBV2	-	TRBD1	TRBJ1-2	CASNSGQGARSYGYTF	TGTGCCAGCAACAGTGGACAGGGGGCGCGTAGCTATGGCTACACCTTC
TRBV25-1	-	TRBD2	TRBJ2-5	CASSASSGGIRETQYF	TGTGCCAGCAGTGCATCTAGCGGGGGGATAAGGGAGACCCAGTACTTC
TRBV19	-	TRBD1	TRBJ1-2	CASRITGANYGYTF	TGTGCCAGTAGGATTACAGGGGCCAACTATGGCTACACCTTC
TRBV7-8	-	TRBD2	TRBJ2-7	CASSLGGGSRTNEQYF	TGTGCCAGCAGCTTAGGGGGGGGTAGCCGGACCAACGAGCAGTACTTC
TRBV9	-	-	TRBJ2-1	CASSEKTSTRVFF	TGTGCCAGCAGCGAAAAGACTAGTACGAGGGTGTTCTTC
TRBV7-9	-	-	TRBJ2-7	CASSPEGRYEQYF	TGTGCCAGCAGCCCAGAAGGAAGATACGAGCAGTACTTC
TRBV27	-	-	TRBJ2-7	CASSFRYSYEQYF	TGTGCCAGCAGTTTTCGGTACTCCTACGAGCAGTACTTC
TRBV27	-	TRBD2	TRBJ2-1	CASSLISILASGGDEQFF	TGTGCCAGCAGTTTAATAAGTATTTTGGCTAGCGGGGGTGATGAGCAGTTCTTC
TRBV12-3/TRBV12-4	-	-	TRBJ1-5	CASSLKEGQPQHF	TGTGCCAGCAGTTTAAAGGAGGGGCAGCCCCAGCATTTT
TRBV19	-	-	TRBJ1-4	CASAALTNEKLFF	TGTGCCAGTGCCGCCCTGACTAATGAAAAACTGTTTTTT
TRBV5-1	few	TRBD1	TRBJ1-6	CASSPGQARGSPLHF	TGCGCCAGCAGCCCCGGACAGGCTCGGGGTTCACCCCTCCACTTT
TRBV27	-	-	TRBJ1-1	CASSFSGNTEAFF	TGTGCCAGCAGTTTCTCAGGGAATACTGAAGCTTTCTTT
TRBV6-5	-	TRBD2	TRBJ2-5	CASSYSLAGVVGTQYF	TGTGCCAGCAGTTATAGTCTAGCGGGGGTAGTGGGGACCCAGTACTTC
TRBV2	-	TRBD1	TRBJ1-4	CASSAGTGSKANEKLFF	TGTGCCAGCAGTGCCGGGACAGGGAGTAAAGCTAATGAAAAACTGTTTTTT
TRBV6-5	-	TRBD1	TRBJ2-7	CASSPTGTGKYEQYF	TGTGCCAGCAGTCCTACCGGGACAGGGAAGTACGAGCAGTACTTC
TRBV7-2	-	TRBD2	TRBJ2-7	CASSGGTSGSYEQYF	TGTGCCAGCAGCGGAGGGACTAGCGGTTCCTACGAGCAGTACTTC
TRBV29-1	-	TRBD1	TRBJ1-2	CSVGQQGRYGYTF	TGCAGCGTGGGGCAACAGGGGCGCTATGGCTACACCTTC
TRBV19	-	-	TRBJ1-1	CASSIDRRGNEAFF	TGTGCCAGTAGTATAGATAGAAGGGGGAATGAAGCTTTCTTT
TRBV11-2	-	-	TRBJ1-2	CASSFTPGLEDYTF	TGTGCCAGCAGCTTTACCCCGGGACTTGAGGACTACACCTTC
TRBV10-2	-	-	TRBJ1-6	CASSPVPGANSPLHF	TGCGCCAGCAGTCCTGTCCCGGGGGCTAATTCACCCCTCCACTTT
TRBV3-1/TRBV3-2	-	-	TRBJ1-2	CASSLRRTGGYTF	TGTGCCAGCAGCCTGAGGCGAACAGGGGGCTACACCTTC
TRBV5-1	-	-	TRBJ1-1	CASSSQGGNTEAFF	TGCGCCAGCAGCTCCCAGGGTGGGAACACTGAAGCTTTCTTT
TRBV5-4	-	TRBD2	TRBJ2-1	CASSYSAGGLDYEQFF	TGTGCCAGCAGCTATTCAGCGGGGGGACTTGATTATGAGCAGTTCTTC
TRBV29-1	-	TRBD2	TRBJ2-3	CSVVWASGPTDTQYF	TGCAGCGTTGTGTGGGCTAGCGGACCCACAGATACGCAGTATTTT
TRBV2	-	TRBD1	TRBJ1-1	CASRTAPGTVNTEAFF	TGTGCCAGCAGAACAGCTCCCGGGACAGTGAACACTGAAGCTTTCTTT
TRBV5-1	-	-	TRBJ1-2	CASSPGVGASTNYGYTF	TGCGCCAGCAGCCCCGGGGTGGGGGCGAGCACTAACTATGGCTACACCTTC